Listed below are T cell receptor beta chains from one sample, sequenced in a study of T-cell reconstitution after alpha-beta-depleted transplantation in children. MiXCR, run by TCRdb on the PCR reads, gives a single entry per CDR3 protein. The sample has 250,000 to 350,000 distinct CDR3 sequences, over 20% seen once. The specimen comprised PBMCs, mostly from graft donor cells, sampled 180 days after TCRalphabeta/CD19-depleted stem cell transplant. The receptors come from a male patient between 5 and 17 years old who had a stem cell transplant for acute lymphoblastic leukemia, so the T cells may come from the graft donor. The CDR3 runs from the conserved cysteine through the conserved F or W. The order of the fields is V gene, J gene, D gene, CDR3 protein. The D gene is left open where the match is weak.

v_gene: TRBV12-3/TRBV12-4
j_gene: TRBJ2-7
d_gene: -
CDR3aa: CASSHIEARAYEQYF

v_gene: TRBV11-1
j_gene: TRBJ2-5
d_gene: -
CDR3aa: CASSLAQGETQYF

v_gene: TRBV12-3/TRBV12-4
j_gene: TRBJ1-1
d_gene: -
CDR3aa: CASSLQKNTEAFF

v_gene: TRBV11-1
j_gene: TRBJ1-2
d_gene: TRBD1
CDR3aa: CASSLTPRQGYGYTF

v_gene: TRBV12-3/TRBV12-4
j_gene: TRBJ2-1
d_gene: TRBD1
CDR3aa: CASSTPTGGVLYNEQFF

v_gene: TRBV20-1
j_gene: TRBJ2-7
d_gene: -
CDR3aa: CSARKDGYEQYF

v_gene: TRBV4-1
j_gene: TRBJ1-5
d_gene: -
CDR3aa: CASSQESRGNQPQHF

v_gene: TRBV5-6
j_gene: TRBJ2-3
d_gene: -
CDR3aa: CASSSTTQGDTQYF

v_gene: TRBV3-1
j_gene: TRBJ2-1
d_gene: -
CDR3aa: CASSQDLGGLYNEQFF

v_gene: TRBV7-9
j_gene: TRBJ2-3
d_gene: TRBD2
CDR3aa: CASSLASGSPDTQYF

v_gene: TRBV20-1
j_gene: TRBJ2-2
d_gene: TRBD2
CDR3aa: CSARGLAGVPGELFF

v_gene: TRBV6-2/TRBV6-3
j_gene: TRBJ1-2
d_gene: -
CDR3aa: CASSYQRYGYTF

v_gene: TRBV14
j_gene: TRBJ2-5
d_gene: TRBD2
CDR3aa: CASSQEGLASQETQHF

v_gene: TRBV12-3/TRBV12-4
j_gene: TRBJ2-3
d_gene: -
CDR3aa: CASSLSRLSTDTQYF

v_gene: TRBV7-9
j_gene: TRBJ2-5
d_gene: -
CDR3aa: CASSLSVRLIFQETQYF

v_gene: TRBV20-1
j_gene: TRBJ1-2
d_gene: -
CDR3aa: CSANRGRLGYTF

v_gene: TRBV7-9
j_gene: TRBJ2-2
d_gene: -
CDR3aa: CASSLNFYTGELFF

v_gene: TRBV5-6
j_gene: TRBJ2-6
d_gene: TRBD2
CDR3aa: CATKRTSVTGANVLTF

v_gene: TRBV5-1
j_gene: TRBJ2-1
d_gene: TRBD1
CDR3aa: CASSPMIWGTKGTVSYNEQFF

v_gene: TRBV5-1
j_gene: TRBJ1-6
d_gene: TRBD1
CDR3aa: CASSRGQGTYNSPLHF

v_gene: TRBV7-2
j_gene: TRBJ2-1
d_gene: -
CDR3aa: CASSLTAVSYNEQFF

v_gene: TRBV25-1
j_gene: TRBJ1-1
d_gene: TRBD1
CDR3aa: CASSKNRGRATEAFF

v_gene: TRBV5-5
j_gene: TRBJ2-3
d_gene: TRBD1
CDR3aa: CASSLDRVDTDTQYF

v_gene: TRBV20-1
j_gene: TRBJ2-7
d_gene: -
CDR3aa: CSARLNSYEQYF

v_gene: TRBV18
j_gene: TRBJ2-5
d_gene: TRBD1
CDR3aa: CASSPSILRDRYQETQYF

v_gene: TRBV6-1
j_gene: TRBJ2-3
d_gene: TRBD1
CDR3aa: CASSLDRGVNTQYF

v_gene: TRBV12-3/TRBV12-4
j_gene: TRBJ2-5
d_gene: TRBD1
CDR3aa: CASTLGTGLHQETQYF

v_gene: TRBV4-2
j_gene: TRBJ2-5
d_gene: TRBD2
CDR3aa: CASSHVAGGVETQYF

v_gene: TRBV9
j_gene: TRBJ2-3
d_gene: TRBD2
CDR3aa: CASSPWTSGPEGGDTQYF

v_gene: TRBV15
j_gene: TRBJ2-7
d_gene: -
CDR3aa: CATSRGHRELGYEQYF

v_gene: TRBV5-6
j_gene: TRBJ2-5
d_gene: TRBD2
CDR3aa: CASSLHRTSPTQETQYF

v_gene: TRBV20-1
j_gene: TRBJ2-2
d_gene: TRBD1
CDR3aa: CSARAADRGQTGELFF

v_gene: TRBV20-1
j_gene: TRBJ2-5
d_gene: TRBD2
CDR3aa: CSPFRGRDETQYF

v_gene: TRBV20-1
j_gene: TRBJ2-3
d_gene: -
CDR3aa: CSASRGDWDTQYF

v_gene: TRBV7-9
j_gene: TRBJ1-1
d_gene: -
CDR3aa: CASHPDRLNTEPFF

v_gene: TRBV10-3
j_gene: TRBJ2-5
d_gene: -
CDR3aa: CAITQAWGETQYF

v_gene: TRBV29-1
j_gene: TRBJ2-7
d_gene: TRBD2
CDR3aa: CSVGASGRAGEQYF

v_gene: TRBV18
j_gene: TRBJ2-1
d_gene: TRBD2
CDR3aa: CASSPGLAGGEFF

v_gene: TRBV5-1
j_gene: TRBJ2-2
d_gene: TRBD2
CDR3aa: CASSLARLAGDTGELFF

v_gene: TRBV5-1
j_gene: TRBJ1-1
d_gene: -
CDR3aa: CASSSRLDTEAFF

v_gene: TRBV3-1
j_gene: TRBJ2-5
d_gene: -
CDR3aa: CASSQVDVLTQYF

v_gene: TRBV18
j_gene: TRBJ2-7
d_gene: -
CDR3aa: CASSEGVKPYEQYF

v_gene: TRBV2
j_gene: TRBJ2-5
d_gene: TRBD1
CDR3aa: CASRDRGQETQYF

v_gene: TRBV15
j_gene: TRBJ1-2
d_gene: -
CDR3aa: CATGDRRRKYGYTF

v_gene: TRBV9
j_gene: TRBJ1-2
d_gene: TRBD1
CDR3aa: CASSTYRGDGYGYTF

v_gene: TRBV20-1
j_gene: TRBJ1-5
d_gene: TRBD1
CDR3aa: CSADPGQGGWGPQHF

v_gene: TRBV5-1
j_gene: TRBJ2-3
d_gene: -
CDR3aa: CASSGGPAGTDTQYF

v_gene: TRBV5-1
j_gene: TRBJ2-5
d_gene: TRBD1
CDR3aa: CASSWGTGEETQYF

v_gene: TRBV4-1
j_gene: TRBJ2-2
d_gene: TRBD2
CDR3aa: CASSHAGGPGELFF

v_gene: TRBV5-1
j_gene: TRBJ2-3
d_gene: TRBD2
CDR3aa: CASSPRRLAFGTDTQYF

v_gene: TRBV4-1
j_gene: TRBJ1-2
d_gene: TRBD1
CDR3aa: CASSQVQGADGYTF

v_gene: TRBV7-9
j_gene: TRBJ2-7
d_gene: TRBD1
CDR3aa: CASSLADRALYEQYF

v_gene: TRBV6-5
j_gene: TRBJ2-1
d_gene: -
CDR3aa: CASSYAGTRNEQFF